One and the same sample provided the 25 T cell receptor beta chains below, sequenced in a study of cytomegalovirus exposure and HLA in healthy donors. PCR was performed using 60 Vbeta and 13 Jbeta primers. The data were produced by immunoSEQ multiplex PCR, yet TCRdb's version contains in-frame clones alone and is incomplete. This table holds over 90,000 clones. The material sequenced was PBMCs. The receptors shown here come from a middle-aged man in good health and CMV-seronegative.

The chain has TRBV4-2 and TRBJ2-2; 7 positions match TRBD2. Trimming took 0 bases from V and 1 from J; bases not matched to a gene: 8. Germline CDR1 LGHNA, CDR2 YNFKEQ. CDR3 size: 18 residues. The CDR3 sequence: CASSQDRWGGGNTGELFF. The CDR3 DNA is TGTGCCAGCAGCCAAGATCGTTGGGGCGGGGGGAACACCGGGGAGCTGTTTTTT.

The chain is built from TRBV7-2 and TRBJ2-3; D remains ambiguous. CDR3 size: 13 residues. V shed 7 bases and J shed 6 bases, with 14 bases lying between them. CDR1 SGHTA and CDR2 FQGNSA come from the germline V gene. The CDR3 nucleotides read TGTGCCAGCAACCCCCTAATCCCCGATACGCAGTATTTT. It specifies CASNPLIPDTQYF. Full variable domain (missing parts from reference TRBV7-2 and TRBJ2-3): GAGVSQSPSNKVTEKGKDVELRCDPISGHTALYWYRQSLGQGLEFLIYFQGNSAPDKSGLPSDRFSAERTGGSVSTLTIQRTQQEDSAVYLCASNPLIPDTQYFGPGTRLTVL.

The rearrangement links TRBV2 to TRBJ1-2; 11 bases agree with TRBD1. CDR1 and CDR2 (germline): SNHLY, FYNNEI. The CDR3 spans 14 residues. V trimming: 6 bases; J trimming: 4 bases; junction bases outside the gene matches: 4. The CDR3 DNA reads as TGTGCCAGCAGCAGGGACAGGGGGACCTATGGCTACACCTTC. It yields the protein CASSRDRGTYGYTF.

This chain connects TRBV29-1 to TRBJ1-2, with 10 bases fitting TRBD1. Per germline, CDR1 SQVTM and CDR2 ANQGSEA. The trim removed 6 bases at V and 6 bases at J, leaving 4 bases unmatched. CDR3 length: 12 residues. The CDR3 region is CSVTGGVDGYTF. CDR3 nucleotide sequence: TGCAGCGTGACAGGGGGCGTAGATGGCTACACCTTC. Combining the CDR3 with reference TRBV29-1 and TRBJ1-2 gives the whole variable domain SAVISQKPSRDICQRGTSLTIQCQVDSQVTMMFWYRQQPGQSLTLIATANQGSEATYESGFVIDKFPISRPNLTFSTLTVSNMSPEDSSIYLCSVTGGVDGYTFGSGTRLTVV.

In DNA form, the CDR3 reads TGCGCCAGCAGCCAAGATAGGAGCTCCTATAATTCACCCCTCCACTTT. It specifies CASSQDRSSYNSPLHF. This chain connects TRBV4-1 to TRBJ1-6; D call uncertain. Trimming left V 0 bases short and J 0 bases short, with 6 bases between. CDR1 MGHRA and CDR2 YSYEKL come from the germline V gene. The CDR3 is 16 amino acids.

The chain has TRBV5-6 and TRBJ1-1, with 7 positions matching TRBD1. V shed 4 bases, J shed 0 bases, and the junction held 9 bases outside the gene matches. The CDR3 covers 16 residues. Germline CDR1 is SGHDT and CDR2 is YYEEEE. The CDR3 region is CASSTRTGKMNTEAFF. The CDR3 DNA reads as TGTGCCAGCAGCACCAGGACAGGTAAAATGAACACTGAAGCTTTCTTT.

The chain links TRBV27 to TRBJ1-1; weak D call: TRBD1 (6 bases). This CDR3 comprises 14 residues. Germline CDR1 MNHEY, CDR2 SMNVEV (reference sequence). The germline V and J ends were trimmed by 5 bases and 2 bases, with 12 bases remaining between them. The CDR3 nucleotides read TGTGCCAGCAGTAGCCGACAGGCTAACACTGAAGCTTTCTTT. Its translation is CASSSRQANTEAFF.

V and J are TRBV7-6 and TRBJ1-1, with 8 positions matching TRBD1. The CDR3 sequence is 14 residues long. The germline V gene has CDR1 SGHVS and CDR2 FNYEAQ. Trimming took 4 bases from V and 7 from J; bases not matched to a gene: 8. In nucleotides, the CDR3 is TGTGCCAGCAGCTCATCAGGACAGGGTTTTGAAGCTTTCTTT. It is translated as CASSSSGQGFEAFF.

The J gene is TRBJ2-3, the V gene TRBV12-5; 7 bases align to TRBD1. The V gene's germline CDR1 is LGHNT and CDR2 FRNRAP. The CDR3 length is 17 residues. Trimming took 1 base from V and 2 from J; bases not matched to a gene: 9. The CDR3, as DNA: TGTGCTAGTGGTTTGGACCCCCCTGGACAGGACACAGATACGCAGTATTTT. Residues: CASGLDPPGQDTDTQYF.

This chain links TRBV6-5 with TRBJ2-5; D gene ambiguous. CDR3 length: 12 amino acids. Germline assignment: CDR1 MNHEY and CDR2 SVGAGI. Trimming took off 0 bases at V and 5 bases at J, with 4 bases between the two ends. DNA for the CDR3: TGTGCCAGCAGTTACTCCGGGGAGACCCAGTACTTC. It is translated as CASSYSGETQYF.

The V and J genes are TRBV11-2 and TRBJ2-7; 8 bases align to TRBD1. Germline V gene data show CDR1 as SGHAT and CDR2 as FQNNGV. This CDR3 has 17 residues. Trimming removed 2 bases from V and 3 bases from J; junction bases left unmatched: 12. DNA for the CDR3: TGTGCCAGCAGCTTAACGGCTCGGGACAGGATAAACTACGAGCAGTACTTC. Amino acids: CASSLTARDRINYEQYF.

Points on this clone: Distinct nucleotide sequences in the sample also encode this CDR3. J is TRBJ2-3 and V is TRBV5-1, with 14 bases aligning to TRBD2. The trim removed 5 bases at V and 2 bases at J, leaving 4 bases unmatched. Germline V gives CDR1 SGHRS, CDR2 YFSETQ. The CDR3 has 16 residues. The CDR3 DNA follows: TGCGCCAGCAGATCGGGACTAGCGGGGGACACAGATACGCAGTATTTT. It is translated as CASRSGLAGDTDTQYF.

CDR3 bases: TGCGCCAGCAGCACGCAGGGTGGCACCGGGGAGCTGTTTTTT. This encodes CASSTQGGTGELFF. The chain carries TRBV5-1 and TRBJ2-2; D possibly corresponds to TRBD1 (5 bases). CDR3 size: 14 residues. V was trimmed by 4 bases and J by 4 bases, leaving 11 bases between them. Germline loops: CDR1 SGHRS, CDR2 YFSETQ.

The rearrangement uses TRBV6-5 and TRBJ2-7; 10 bases are a match to TRBD1. Per germline, CDR1 MNHEY and CDR2 SVGAGI. The CDR3 is made up of 15 amino acids. V gave up 6 bases and J gave up 5 bases; unmatched junction bases: 10. CDR3 sequence reads: CASSLKGQGLHEQYF. DNA of the CDR3: TGTGCCAGCAGCCTGAAGGGACAGGGGTTACACGAGCAGTACTTC.

The gene calls are TRBV19 and TRBJ2-7, with 8 nucleotides matching TRBD2. This CDR3 region has 15 residues. CDR1 and CDR2 from the germline V gene are LNHDA and SQIVND (reference sequence). V shed 7 bases and J 7 bases; nucleotides not matched to a gene: 15. CDR3 sequence: CASTPGGAGVWEQYF. CDR3 sequence (DNA): TGTGCCAGTACCCCGGGGGGAGCGGGAGTTTGGGAGCAGTACTTC.

The rearrangement uses TRBV11-2 and TRBJ2-3; 15 bases are shared with TRBD2. J gave up 11 bases and V 6 bases, and 3 bases lay outside the gene matches. Germline V gene data show CDR1 as SGHAT and CDR2 as FQNNGV. The CDR3 totals 13 residues. CDR3 residues: CASRGLAGGGQYF. CDR3 in DNA: TGTGCCAGCAGAGGACTAGCGGGAGGGGGGCAGTATTTT.

Frequency places this clone as medium-sized. The chain carries TRBV6-5 and TRBJ2-1; TRBD2 matches 13 bases. V was pared by 0 bases and J by 8 bases, with 4 bases of the junction left unmatched. This CDR3 spans 16 amino acids. Germline loops: CDR1 MNHEY, CDR2 SVGAGI. The CDR3: CASSYSGLAGVDEQFF. DNA of the CDR3: TGTGCCAGCAGTTACTCTGGACTAGCGGGAGTCGATGAGCAGTTCTTC.

The chain uses TRBV23-1 and TRBJ1-4; D is unresolved. TRBV23-1 is noted as an ORF with a role that remains uncertain. CDR3 length: 16 residues. V lost 6 bases and J lost 0, with 14 bases in between. The CDR3: CASSRVMRTTNEKLFF. CDR3 nucleotides: TGCGCCAGCAGCCGGGTTATGAGGACAACTAATGAAAAACTGTTTTTT.

CDR3 sequence (DNA): TGTGCCATCACCATCGGGGGGGATTTGTACGAGCAGTACTTC. Translated: CAITIGGDLYEQYF. The chain employs TRBV10-3 and TRBJ2-7; 8 nucleotides align to TRBD2. After removal of 7 bases from V and 4 bases from J, the junction contained 9 bases not matched to a gene. CDR1 is ENHRY, CDR2 SYGVKD, per germline. This CDR3 is built from 14 residues.

The V call is TRBV5-4, the J call TRBJ1-2; 7 bases map to TRBD1. The CDR3 contains 14 residues. From germline, CDR1 is SGHNT and CDR2 YYREEE (reference sequence). V was clipped by 5 bases and J by 3 bases; unmatched bases: 7. CDR3 sequence (DNA): TGTGCCAGCAGGGGGGACAGCGGAGACTATGGCTACACCTTC. It is translated as CASRGDSGDYGYTF.

This chain uses TRBV10-2 with TRBJ2-7; 10 bases map to TRBD1. CDR3 size: 14 residues. The J segment lost 6 bases and the V segment lost 5 bases, leaving 7 bases of the junction unmatched. Germline V lookup: CDR1 WSHSY, CDR2 SAAADI. CDR3 loop: CASSTGTGVVEQYF. The CDR3 coding sequence is TGCGCCAGCAGTACCGGGACAGGGGTCGTCGAGCAGTACTTC.

The chain has TRBV19 and TRBJ1-1, with a weak D call TRBD1 (5 bases). This CDR3 is 14 amino acids long. Trimming pared 2 bases from V and 1 base from J, leaving 8 bases between. Germline lookup yields CDR1 LNHDA and CDR2 SQIVND (reference sequence). For the CDR3, the DNA is TGTGCCAGTAGTATACAGGGTACGAACACTGAAGCTTTCTTT. This codes for CASSIQGTNTEAFF.

Remarks on this clone: The sample has other DNA sequences that encode this CDR3 too. The rearrangement uses TRBV7-2 and TRBJ2-5, with TRBD1 as a possible D gene (6 bases). Per the germline V gene, CDR1 is SGHTA and CDR2 is FQGNSA. CDR3 length equals 14 residues. V was cut by 5 bases and J by 1 base, with 11 bases left in between. DNA of the CDR3: TGTGCCAGCAGCCCTACAGGGTTCCAAGAGACCCAGTACTTC. It translates to CASSPTGFQETQYF.

A remark on this clone: Other nucleotide sequences in the sample specify the same CDR3. V is TRBV14 and J is TRBJ1-2, with 9 positions matching TRBD1. Germline V CDR1 and CDR2: SGHDN, FVKESK. The CDR3 consists of 13 residues. V lost 4 bases, J lost 6 bases, and 3 bases stayed unmatched. In DNA, the CDR3 is TGTGCCAGCAGCCCTCGGACAGGGGATGGCTACACCTTC. It encodes CASSPRTGDGYTF.

The chain joins TRBV5-6 to TRBJ1-6, with 8 bases lining up with TRBD1. This CDR3 spans 16 amino acids. From germline, CDR1 is SGHDT and CDR2 YYEEEE. The V gene end was trimmed by 2 bases and the J gene end by 6 bases; junction bases not matched to a gene: 7. CDR3: CASSFRQGWRNSPLHF. The CDR3 DNA reads as TGTGCCAGCAGCTTTCGACAGGGGTGGCGTAATTCACCCCTCCACTTT.